Listed below are T cell receptor beta chains from one sample, sequenced in a study of T-cell reconstitution after alpha-beta-depleted transplantation in children. TCRdb processed the PCR reads anew with MiXCR; each CDR3 protein has one entry. The sample includes 670,000 or so distinct CDR3 sequences, about 12% of them seen just once. Material: PBMCs, obtained before TCRalphabeta/CD19-depleted stem cell transplant. These receptors were taken from a girl aged 2 to 10 with congenital amegakaryocytic thrombocytopenia, due to receive a stem cell transplant. Both conserved end residues are part of each CDR3. The D gene is left open where the match is weak. Not all rows give a size; the values are once, few, many and, for expanded clones, a class.

J gene: TRBJ2-3
clone size: .
V gene: TRBV7-7
D gene: TRBD2
CDR3 DNA: TGTGCCAGCAGCTCCACAGCGGGGATCACAGATACGCCGTATTTT
CDR3 protein: CASSSTAGITDTPYF

J gene: TRBJ2-7
clone size: many
V gene: TRBV20-1
D gene: .
CDR3 DNA: TGCAGTGCTAGAGATAGAAGGGCATCCAGCTCCTACGAGCAGTACTTC
CDR3 protein: CSARDRRASSSYEQYF

J gene: TRBJ2-7
clone size: few
V gene: TRBV6-2/TRBV6-3
D gene: .
CDR3 DNA: TGTGCCAGCAGCACCAGGAACTACGAGCAGTACTTC
CDR3 protein: CASSTRNYEQYF

J gene: TRBJ2-3
clone size: many
V gene: TRBV6-1
D gene: .
CDR3 DNA: TGTGCCAGCACAAAGTTCCCTAGGGGAGACACAGATACGCAGTATTTT
CDR3 protein: CASTKFPRGDTDTQYF

J gene: TRBJ2-1
clone size: .
V gene: TRBV20-1
D gene: TRBD1
CDR3 DNA: TGCAGTGCTACAACAGGGGGCGGCCCAAGGCAGTTCTTC
CDR3 protein: CSATTGGGPRQFF

J gene: TRBJ2-5
clone size: .
V gene: TRBV3-1
D gene: .
CDR3 DNA: TGTGCCAGCAGCCAAGCCGACGCTCAAGAGACCCAGTACTTC
CDR3 protein: CASSQADAQETQYF

J gene: TRBJ1-1
clone size: .
V gene: TRBV11-2
D gene: TRBD1
CDR3 DNA: TGTGCCAGCGGCGTAACAGGGGGCACTGAAGCTTTCTTT
CDR3 protein: CASGVTGGTEAFF

J gene: TRBJ1-5
clone size: many
V gene: TRBV25-1
D gene: .
CDR3 DNA: TGTGCCAGTGGTAGCAATCAGCCCCAGCATTTT
CDR3 protein: CASGSNQPQHF

J gene: TRBJ2-1
clone size: many
V gene: TRBV12-3/TRBV12-4
D gene: .
CDR3 DNA: TGTGCCAGCAGTTTAAACGTCAGAGACGAGCAGTTCTTC
CDR3 protein: CASSLNVRDEQFF

J gene: TRBJ2-1
clone size: many
V gene: TRBV5-1
D gene: .
CDR3 DNA: TGCGCCAGCAGCTTACAGGGCAATGAGCAGTTCTTC
CDR3 protein: CASSLQGNEQFF

J gene: TRBJ1-1
clone size: many
V gene: TRBV6-2/TRBV6-3
D gene: .
CDR3 DNA: TGTGCCAGCAGTTACCCCCAGGGTAATGAAGCTTTCTTT
CDR3 protein: CASSYPQGNEAFF

J gene: TRBJ2-4
clone size: few
V gene: TRBV11-2
D gene: TRBD2
CDR3 DNA: TGTGCCAGCAGTCCCCTTGGGCGGGAGGGCCCTCGGGCCAAAAACATTCAGTACTTC
CDR3 protein: CASSPLGREGPRAKNIQYF

J gene: TRBJ2-7
clone size: .
V gene: TRBV18
D gene: .
CDR3 DNA: TGTGCCAGCTCCCGGGGGGAGACAGGTTCCAACGAGCAGTACTTC
CDR3 protein: CASSRGETGSNEQYF

J gene: TRBJ2-7
clone size: many
V gene: TRBV29-1
D gene: .
CDR3 DNA: TGCAGCGTTCAAGAGGGAGGGGGTCGGTACGAGCAGTACTTC
CDR3 protein: CSVQEGGGRYEQYF

J gene: TRBJ1-1
clone size: few
V gene: TRBV5-4
D gene: .
CDR3 DNA: TGTGCCAGCAGCTTACGCTACAGGGCCGAGACTGAAGCTTTCTTT
CDR3 protein: CASSLRYRAETEAFF

J gene: TRBJ2-1
clone size: many
V gene: TRBV28
D gene: TRBD1
CDR3 DNA: TGTGCCAGCAGTTCGGACAGGGGTTGGGACAATGAGCAGTTCTTC
CDR3 protein: CASSSDRGWDNEQFF

J gene: TRBJ2-1
clone size: many
V gene: TRBV28
D gene: TRBD2
CDR3 DNA: TGTGCCAGCTTCGGCGGGAGCTCCTACAATGAGCAGTTCTTC
CDR3 protein: CASFGGSSYNEQFF

J gene: TRBJ2-3
clone size: many
V gene: TRBV20-1
D gene: TRBD2
CDR3 DNA: TGCAGTGCTACCCTTAGCGGGAGGCCCCGCACAGATACGCAGTATTTT
CDR3 protein: CSATLSGRPRTDTQYF

J gene: TRBJ2-7
clone size: many
V gene: TRBV6-5
D gene: .
CDR3 DNA: TGTGCCAGCTTCAGGAACTCCTACGAGCAGTACTTC
CDR3 protein: CASFRNSYEQYF

J gene: TRBJ2-3
clone size: many
V gene: TRBV6-5
D gene: .
CDR3 DNA: TGTGCCAGCAGCTACGGGAAGGATACGCAGTATTTT
CDR3 protein: CASSYGKDTQYF

J gene: TRBJ2-7
clone size: many
V gene: TRBV20-1
D gene: .
CDR3 DNA: TGCAGTGCTAGAGAGACCTTTCTATCGGAGCAGTACTTC
CDR3 protein: CSARETFLSEQYF

J gene: TRBJ2-5
clone size: many
V gene: TRBV12-3/TRBV12-4
D gene: TRBD2
CDR3 DNA: TGTGCCAGCAGTCCCCGTTTAGCGGGATTTGAGACCCAGTACTTC
CDR3 protein: CASSPRLAGFETQYF

J gene: TRBJ2-3
clone size: many
V gene: TRBV20-1
D gene: TRBD2
CDR3 DNA: TGCAGTGCTACTGGGCTCGCGGGAGTCGCAGATACGCAGTATTTT
CDR3 protein: CSATGLAGVADTQYF

J gene: TRBJ1-5
clone size: few
V gene: TRBV20-1
D gene: .
CDR3 DNA: TGCAGTGCTCCCATAGGGGGGCCGGGTCAGCCCCAGCATTTT
CDR3 protein: CSAPIGGPGQPQHF

J gene: TRBJ2-4
clone size: few
V gene: TRBV15
D gene: TRBD2
CDR3 DNA: TGTGCCACCAGCGGAACTAGCGTCGGACTGATGGGGGGAATAGCCAAAAACATTCAGTACTTC
CDR3 protein: CATSGTSVGLMGGIAKNIQYF

J gene: TRBJ2-3
clone size: many
V gene: TRBV6-5
D gene: .
CDR3 DNA: TGTGCCAGCAGTTGGACATCAGGGGCAGGTGCAGATACGCAGTATTTT
CDR3 protein: CASSWTSGAGADTQYF

J gene: TRBJ1-3
clone size: .
V gene: TRBV3-1
D gene: .
CDR3 DNA: TGTGCCAGCAGCCAAGTACAGGGAGAGAACACCATATATTTT
CDR3 protein: CASSQVQGENTIYF

J gene: TRBJ1-2
clone size: .
V gene: TRBV5-1
D gene: .
CDR3 DNA: TGCGCCAGCAGCTTGGGGGACTTAGCTAACTATGGCTACACCTTC
CDR3 protein: CASSLGDLANYGYTF

J gene: TRBJ1-2
clone size: many
V gene: TRBV5-1
D gene: .
CDR3 DNA: TGCGCCAGCAGCACACAGCCCGGGACGCATTTTGGCGATGGCTACACCTTC
CDR3 protein: CASSTQPGTHFGDGYTF

J gene: TRBJ2-4
clone size: few
V gene: TRBV20-1
D gene: TRBD2
CDR3 DNA: TGCAGTGCTAGAGATCTAGCGGGAGGTCTTCGGGCCAAAAACATTCAGTACTTC
CDR3 protein: CSARDLAGGLRAKNIQYF

J gene: TRBJ1-1
clone size: many
V gene: TRBV9
D gene: .
CDR3 DNA: TGTGCCAGCAGCGTAGAATCTACGAACACTGAAGCTTTCTTT
CDR3 protein: CASSVESTNTEAFF

J gene: TRBJ2-5
clone size: many
V gene: TRBV12-3/TRBV12-4
D gene: .
CDR3 DNA: TGTGCCAGCAGCCTCTACCTGGGGGACCAAGAGACCCAGTACTTC
CDR3 protein: CASSLYLGDQETQYF

J gene: TRBJ2-2
clone size: .
V gene: TRBV7-9
D gene: .
CDR3 DNA: TGTGCCAGCTGGGAAACCGGGGAGCTGTTTTTT
CDR3 protein: CASWETGELFF

J gene: TRBJ1-1
clone size: few
V gene: TRBV2
D gene: .
CDR3 DNA: TGTGCCAGCAGTGAAGGTTATTTTGGGGGGCACACTGAAGCTTTCTTT
CDR3 protein: CASSEGYFGGHTEAFF

J gene: TRBJ2-1
clone size: many
V gene: TRBV27
D gene: TRBD2
CDR3 DNA: TGTGCCAGCAGTCCAAACTCGGGAGGGAAGTCCTACAATGAGCAGTTCTTC
CDR3 protein: CASSPNSGGKSYNEQFF

J gene: TRBJ2-1
clone size: many
V gene: TRBV28
D gene: TRBD2
CDR3 DNA: TGTGCCAGCTCCGAACTAGCGGCGAACAATGAGCAGTTCTTC
CDR3 protein: CASSELAANNEQFF

J gene: TRBJ2-7
clone size: many
V gene: TRBV20-1
D gene: .
CDR3 DNA: TGCAGTGCTAGAAGCGTGGTCCCCTACGAGCAGTACTTC
CDR3 protein: CSARSVVPYEQYF

J gene: TRBJ2-2
clone size: many
V gene: TRBV10-3
D gene: .
CDR3 DNA: TGTGCCATCAGTGTAGGGCCAGGGGAGCTGTTTTTT
CDR3 protein: CAISVGPGELFF

J gene: TRBJ1-2
clone size: many
V gene: TRBV20-1
D gene: TRBD1
CDR3 DNA: TGCAGTGCTAGAGATCGAAAGGGGGCTGGGACCTTC
CDR3 protein: CSARDRKGAGTF

J gene: TRBJ2-5
clone size: few
V gene: TRBV28
D gene: .
CDR3 DNA: TGTGCCAGCATTCACCTTAGGGACCAAGAGACCCAGTACTTC
CDR3 protein: CASIHLRDQETQYF

J gene: TRBJ2-3
clone size: .
V gene: TRBV10-3
D gene: TRBD2
CDR3 DNA: TGTGCCATCAGTGAGCCTAGCGGTAGCACAGATACGCAGTATTTT
CDR3 protein: CAISEPSGSTDTQYF